A selection of T cell receptor beta chains follows, all from one sample in a study of radiation and T cells in renal cell carcinoma. Here immunoSEQ multiplex PCR was the method, and the copy in TCRdb shows in-frame clones only, minus some. The sample lists 70,000 or so clones, roughly 87% seen once, with about 6% in the top ten. The sample was blood, taken from a patient whose treatment included radiotherapy and nephrectomy. The receptors here all came from a man aged 60 to 75 with renal cell carcinoma. Both conserved end residues are trimmed from each CDR3.

>TRBV9|TRBJ2-3
ASGSGRADTQY
>TRBV7-2|TRBJ1-2
ASSLDLIWDRGNYGYT
>TRBV12-5|TRBJ1-1
ASGPEVGTEAF
>TRBV4-3|TRBJ2-7
ASSRGQAYEQY
>TRBV13|TRBJ2-1
ASSLGGASGASSYNEQF
>TRBV28|TRBJ1-2
ASSPLLHGYT
>TRBV19|TRBJ1-3
ASSIGDEAGNTIY
>TRBV27|TRBJ2-2
ASRGFGSLRTGELF
>TRBV4-3|TRBJ2-7
ASSQDVGYEQY
>TRBV6-5|TRBJ2-7
ASSYEEGGSYEQY
>TRBV7-2|TRBJ2-3
ASSLAKGGSTDTQY
>TRBV11-2|TRBJ2-5
ASSLGWGLAGGGETQY
>TRBV15|TRBJ2-7
ATSRGSGPIYEQY
>TRBV7-9|TRBJ2-7
ASSQTTPIDEQY
>TRBV19|TRBJ1-1
ASSIEGGGAF
>TRBV18|TRBJ2-2
ASSPGRGNTGELF
>TRBV4-1|TRBJ1-5
ASSQDTGFNQPQH
>TRBV6-1|TRBJ1-1
ASNSWGGWTEAF
>TRBV7-2|TRBJ1-1
ASSFMAAPNTEAF
>TRBV29-1|TRBJ1-4
SLVRNGDEKLF
>TRBV14|TRBJ1-3
ASSRSRGPQENTIY